This T cell receptor (beta chain) was found in a study of a mutant IDH1 vaccine in newly diagnosed glioma. For the study at large: Patients in the study were vaccinated eight times, receiving shots in weeks 1, 3, 5, 7, 11, 15, 19 and 23. Males made up about 62% and females roughly 40% of treated patients, whose mean age was about 41 years. Patients had received radiotherapy, temozolomide, or both previously, most receiving both.

As to time point: week 23, last vaccination. Doses consisted of 300 ug of mutant IDH1 20-mer peptide each, paired with topical imiquimod. The astrocytomas were IDH1-mutant, ATRX-negative, and WHO grade 3 or 4. Here immunoSEQ multiplex PCR was the method, and the copy in TCRdb shows in-frame clones only, minus some. Here the sample spans approximately 66,000 clones, approximately 80% being singletons. A note on this clone: Its target is unknown.

CDR1 is SGHDN, CDR2 FVKESK, per germline. The CDR3 length is 14 residues. V dropped 3 bases and J dropped 4; count of bases not matched to a gene: 4. The starting material was PBMCs, obtained from a glioma patient whose treatment included an IDH1 peptide vaccine. The TCR comes from a man aged 18 to 35 with glioma. The chain is built from TRBV14 and TRBJ2-5; 8 bases are a match to TRBD2. The CDR3 loop reads CASSHLRGGETQYF. Written as DNA, the CDR3 is TGTGCCAGCAGCCACCTACGGGGGGGAGAGACCCAGTACTTC.